Shown below are 22 T cell receptor beta chains from a single sample sequenced in a study of blood T cell repertoires in COVID-19. TCRdb's table, derived via immunoSEQ multiplex PCR, lists solely in-frame clones and lacks some. There are roughly 140,000 clones in the sample; approximately 90% occur only once, and roughly 15% lies in the top ten. Input material: peripheral blood. Receptor source: a woman in her thirties or forties with acute or convalescent COVID-19.

This clone appeared once. The rearrangement joins TRBV10-1 to TRBJ2-7; 11 nucleotides agree with TRBD1. This CDR3 is built from 16 residues. Germline lookup yields CDR1 WNHNN and CDR2 SYGVQD (reference sequence). Germline trimming cut 2 bases from V and 4 bases from J; bases unmatched to any gene: 7. CDR3 protein: CASSETRTGGWYEQYF. CDR3 in DNA: TGCGCCAGCAGTGAGACGAGGACAGGGGGCTGGTACGAGCAGTACTTC.

V usage is TRBV5-4 and J usage is TRBJ1-4; the match to TRBD1 covers 11 bases. The CDR3 consists of 16 residues. The junction had 12 bases not matched to a gene; V was cut back by 7 bases and J by 7 bases. The germline CDR1 and CDR2 sequences are SGHNT and YYREEE (reference sequence). CDR3 sequence: CASGTRTGGSAEKLFF. The CDR3 coding sequence is TGTGCCAGCGGAACTAGGACAGGGGGCAGTGCTGAAAAACTGTTTTTT.

The chain uses TRBV25-1 and TRBJ2-7; TRBD2 matches at 10 bases. This CDR3 has 14 amino acids. Germline trimming cut 11 bases from V and 0 bases from J; bases unmatched to any gene: 7. CDR1 is MGHDK, CDR2 SYGVNS, per germline. CDR3 loop: CALDGTSDSYEQYF. CDR3 nucleotide sequence: TGTGCCCTAGACGGGACTAGCGACTCCTACGAGCAGTACTTC.

The chain joins TRBV19 to TRBJ2-7, with TRBD2 identical over 9 bases. J gave up 0 bases and V 3 bases, and 6 bases lay outside the gene matches. From germline, CDR1 is LNHDA and CDR2 SQIVND (reference sequence). The CDR3 is 16 amino acids. CDR3 coding DNA: TGTGCCAGTAGTATTAGGCTAGCGGGACGCTCCTACGAGCAGTACTTC. Amino acid sequence: CASSIRLAGRSYEQYF.

The rearrangement uses TRBV7-2 and TRBJ2-1, with TRBD1 matching over 10 bases. There are 16 residues in the CDR3. Germline V gives CDR1 SGHTA, CDR2 FQGNSA. Unmatched junction bases numbered 9, after V lost 5 bases and J lost 5 bases. The CDR3 DNA sequence: TGTGCCAGCAGCCGTAACCCGGGACAGGGGAACAATGAGCAGTTCTTC. Translating it yields CASSRNPGQGNNEQFF.

This rearrangement joins TRBV30 to TRBJ1-2; a possible D gene is TRBD1 (5 bases). CDR3 size: 13 residues. Germline loops: CDR1 GTSNPN, CDR2 SVGIG (reference sequence). The germline V and J ends were trimmed by 0 bases and 7 bases, with 12 bases remaining between them. The CDR3 here is CAWSVGQGSGYTF. The CDR3 nucleotides are TGTGCCTGGAGTGTAGGGCAGGGAAGTGGCTACACCTTC.

The chain recombines TRBV27 with TRBJ2-2, with TRBD2 identical over 10 bases. The V and J ends lost 9 bases and 3 bases, in that order; junction bases with no gene match: 4. This CDR3 region has 14 residues. Per germline, CDR1 MNHEY and CDR2 SMNVEV (reference sequence). CDR3 DNA sequence: TGTGCCAGAGATAGCGGGAGGCACACCGGGGAGCTGTTTTTT. Translation gives CARDSGRHTGELFF.

The rearrangement uses TRBV7-9 and TRBJ2-2, with TRBD2 identical over 11 bases. V was clipped by 0 bases and J by 5 bases; unmatched bases: 5. Germline V gene lookup returns CDR1 SEHNR and CDR2 FQNEAQ (reference sequence). This CDR3 comprises 17 residues. The CDR3 nucleotides are TGTGCCAGCAGCTTAGCTTGGAGGACTAGCGGGACCGGGGAGCTGTTTTTT. It is translated as CASSLAWRTSGTGELFF.

The chain combines TRBV4-1 with TRBJ1-4, with TRBD1 matching 8 bases. This CDR3 region has 14 residues. Germline values: CDR1 MGHRA, CDR2 YSYEKL. The V segment lost 0 bases and the J segment 12 bases; nucleotides outside the gene matches: 6. The CDR3 nucleotides are TGCGCCAGCAGCCAAGAGCAGGGGGCGCGGGAACTGTTTTTT. The encoded protein is CASSQEQGARELFF.

This sequence joins TRBV21-1 and TRBJ2-1; TRBD2, the D gene given by the table, was not confirmed from the DNA. TRBV21-1 is recorded as a pseudogene. The length of the CDR3 is 15 residues. CDR3 in amino acids: CASSYLAGVYNEQFF. The CDR3 bases are TGTGCCAGCAGTTATCTAGCGGGGGTTTACAATGAGCAGTTCTTC.

The CDR3: CASSQTGTSPQYF. The CDR3 DNA follows: TGTGCCAGCAGCCAAACCGGGACTAGTCCGCAGTATTTT. The V and J genes are TRBV4-2 and TRBJ2-3, with 8 bases matching TRBD2. Germline V gene lookup returns CDR1 LGHNA and CDR2 YNFKEQ. V was clipped by 2 bases and J by 10 bases; unmatched bases: 5. This CDR3 is 13 amino acids long.

J is TRBJ1-1 and V is TRBV2, with 9 nucleotides matching TRBD1. Trimming cost V 5 bases and J 1 base; bases outside gene matches: 2. The CDR3 is 14 amino acids. Per the germline V gene, CDR1 is SNHLY and CDR2 is FYNNEI. The CDR3 DNA reads TGTGCCAGCAGTAAACAGGGGGCGAACACTGAAGCTTTCTTT. Residues: CASSKQGANTEAFF.

A single count supports this clone. The genes are TRBV5-1 and TRBJ2-3; D possibly corresponds to TRBD2 (5 bases). V lost 2 bases and J 4 bases, leaving 14 bases between the germline ends. Germline CDR1 SGHRS, CDR2 YFSETQ. CDR3 length: 15 residues. CDR3 DNA sequence: TGCGCCAGCAGCTTCTCCGTCGGGGTCTCAGATACGCAGTATTTT. Encoded protein: CASSFSVGVSDTQYF.

This chain uses TRBV23-1 with TRBJ2-5, with 7 bases fitting TRBD1. TRBV23-1 is an ORF, and what it does is uncertain. This CDR3 is built from 19 residues. With V trimmed by 3 bases and J by 3 bases, 19 bases remained unmatched. DNA of the CDR3: TGCGCCAGCAGTCAGACAGGGAACCCCTTCGTCCGTCCCGAAGAGACCCAGTACTTC. It specifies CASSQTGNPFVRPEETQYF.

This clone appeared a single time. This chain connects TRBV7-2 to TRBJ2-2; 10 nucleotides match TRBD2. The ends lost 5 bases at V and 7 bases at J; junction bases unmatched: 10. CDR1 and CDR2 from the germline V gene are SGHTA and FQGNSA. The CDR3 has 16 residues. This CDR3 is CASSRPGLAKSGELFF. The CDR3 bases are TGTGCCAGCAGCCGGCCGGGACTAGCGAAAAGCGGGGAGCTGTTTTTT.

The rearrangement links TRBV6-5 to TRBJ1-5, with D unclear. The CDR3 sequence is 14 residues long. CDR1 is MNHEY, CDR2 SVGAGI, per germline. The ends were cut back, 6 bases at V and 2 bases at J, with 11 bases in the middle. The CDR3 bases are TGTGCCAGCAGCCGGCGGGATGGCAATCAGCCCCAGCATTTT. Residues: CASSRRDGNQPQHF.

This chain connects TRBV10-3 to TRBJ2-7; D unclear. Germline assignment: CDR1 ENHRY and CDR2 SYGVKD. The CDR3 is made up of 14 amino acids. Trimming took off 2 bases at V and 2 bases at J, with 10 bases between the two ends. This chain's CDR3 is CAISEDGAPYEQYF. CDR3 coding DNA: TGTGCCATCAGTGAGGACGGAGCCCCCTACGAGCAGTACTTC.

The rearrangement links TRBV30 to TRBJ2-7, with 12 bases lining up with TRBD2. Germline CDR1 is GTSNPN and CDR2 is SVGIG (reference sequence). The CDR3 extends over 14 amino acids. The V and J ends lost 4 bases and 1 base, in that order; junction bases with no gene match: 2. Here the CDR3 DNA reads TGTGCCTGGACTAGCGGGAGGGGGTCCTACGAGCAGTACTTC. It encodes CAWTSGRGSYEQYF.

The DNA for the CDR3 is TGTGCCAGCAGCTTAGTATCCCCCGACAGTAATGAAAAACTGTTTTTT. Translation: CASSLVSPDSNEKLFF. This chain joins TRBV11-3 and TRBJ1-4, with D possibly matching TRBD1 (5 bases). Germline assignment: CDR1 SGHNT and CDR2 YENEEA. V was pared by 1 base and J by 4 bases, with 13 bases between. The CDR3 extends over 16 amino acids.

The chain has TRBV19 and TRBJ2-2; 7 bases fit TRBD1. The CDR3 loop spans 14 amino acids. Germline CDR1 reads LNHDA; CDR2 reads SQIVND (reference sequence). After removal of 5 bases from V and 3 bases from J, the junction contained 3 bases not matched to a gene. DNA for the CDR3: TGTGCCAGTAGTCCGGGACAGTACACCGGGGAGCTGTTTTTT. This gives the protein CASSPGQYTGELFF.

The V gene is TRBV28, the J gene TRBJ1-5; D ambiguous. The CDR3 extends over 15 amino acids. V lost 6 bases and J lost 2, with 14 bases in between. Germline V gene data show CDR1 as MDHEN and CDR2 as SYDVKM. The CDR3, as DNA: TGTGCCAGCAGGGAGAGAGGGTTGGGCAATCAGCCCCAGCATTTT. Encoded protein: CASRERGLGNQPQHF.

This clone appeared once. This chain joins TRBV29-1 and TRBJ2-7; D possibly corresponds to TRBD2 (5 bases). The CDR3 extends over 14 amino acids. The germline V and J ends were trimmed by 2 bases and 0 bases, with 11 bases remaining between them. Germline CDR1 and CDR2: SQVTM and ANQGSEA. CDR3 bases: TGCAGCGTTGAATTACCGGGGAGCTCCTACGAGCAGTACTTC. Protein sequence: CSVELPGSSYEQYF.